This T cell receptor (beta chain) was profiled in a study of cytomegalovirus exposure and HLA in healthy donors. The CDR3 runs to 16 residues. From germline, CDR1 is SEHNR and CDR2 FQNEAQ (reference sequence). V was pared by 5 bases and J by 3 bases, with 20 bases between. There were likely unrecorded immune exposures, though donors were nominally healthy when sampled. Primers for the PCR totalled 60 Vbeta and 13 Jbeta. Repertoires were generated with immunoSEQ multiplex PCR, while TCRdb's copy carries only in-frame clones and drops some. This sample's table reports some 76,000 clones. Source material: PBMCs. The TCR originated in a boy younger than 18 in good health and CMV-seronegative. The rearrangement uses TRBV7-9 and TRBJ2-7; TRBD1 might be the D (6 bases). The CDR3 here is CASSPRDITLLYEQYF. Written as DNA, the CDR3 is TGTGCCAGCAGCCCCCGGGACATCACTCTCCTCTACGAGCAGTACTTC.